This T cell receptor (beta chain) was profiled in a study of blood T cell repertoires in COVID-19. Study-wide background: Samples came from the United States, Italy and Spain, spanning acute and convalescent COVID-19. PBMCs, B-cell-depleted T cells, or T cells were the source of the cDNA or gDNA that made up the material.

In the source study's methods: Reference gene primer amplification in the assay estimated nucleated cell counts. Method: immunoSEQ multiplex PCR; TCRdb's copy keeps in-frame clones and lacks some. The V and J calls and clone size come from that table; D and trimming were worked out from the DNA. The table shows a few hundred thousand clones, with about 83% occurring only once. The CDR3 is made up of 16 amino acids. V was shortened by 3 bases and J by 4 bases, with 18 bases between the two germline ends. Germline loops: CDR1 MNHEY, CDR2 SMNVEV (reference sequence). The chain has TRBV27 and TRBJ1-1, with a possible D match to TRBD1 (6 bases). Sequencing was performed on peripheral blood. The origin of this receptor is an elderly man with acute or convalescent COVID-19. The CDR3, as DNA: TGTGCCAGCAGTTTGCGGACAGCTAAGGGCCCCACTGAAGCTTTCTTT. This translates into CASSLRTAKGPTEAFF.